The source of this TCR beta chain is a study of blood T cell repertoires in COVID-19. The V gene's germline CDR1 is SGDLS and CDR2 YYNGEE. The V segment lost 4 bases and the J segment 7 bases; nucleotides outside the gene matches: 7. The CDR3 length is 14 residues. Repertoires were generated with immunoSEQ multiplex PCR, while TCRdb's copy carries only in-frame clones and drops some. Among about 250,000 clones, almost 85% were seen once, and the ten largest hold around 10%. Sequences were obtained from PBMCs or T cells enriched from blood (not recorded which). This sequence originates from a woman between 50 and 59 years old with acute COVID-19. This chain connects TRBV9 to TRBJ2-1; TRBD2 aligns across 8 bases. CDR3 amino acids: CASSPPGLGNEQFF. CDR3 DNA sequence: TGTGCCAGCAGCCCCCCGGGACTAGGGAATGAGCAGTTCTTC.